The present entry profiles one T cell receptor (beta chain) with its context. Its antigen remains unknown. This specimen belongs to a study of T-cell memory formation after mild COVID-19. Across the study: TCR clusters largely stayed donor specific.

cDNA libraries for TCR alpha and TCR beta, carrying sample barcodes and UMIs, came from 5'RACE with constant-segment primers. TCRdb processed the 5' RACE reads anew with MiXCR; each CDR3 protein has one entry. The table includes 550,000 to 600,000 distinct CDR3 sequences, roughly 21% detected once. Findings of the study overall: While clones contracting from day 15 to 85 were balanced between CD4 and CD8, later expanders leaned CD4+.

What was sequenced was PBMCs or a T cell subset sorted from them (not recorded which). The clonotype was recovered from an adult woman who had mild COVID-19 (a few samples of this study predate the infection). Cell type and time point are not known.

CDR3 amino acids: CASLAGGGAYNEQFF. The CDR3 coding sequence is TGTGCCAGCCTAGCGGGAGGCGGGGCCTACAATGAGCAGTTCTTC. The chain is built from TRBV27 and TRBJ2-1; 11 nucleotides agree with TRBD2. This CDR3 contains 15 residues. V dropped 8 bases and J dropped 2; count of bases not matched to a gene: 5. Germline CDR1 is MNHEY and CDR2 is SMNVEV (reference sequence).